Here is one T cell receptor beta chain with its context. Antigen: not known. With 3 bases removed from V and 2 bases from J, the gap between germline ends came to 16 bases. The CDR3 extends over 16 amino acids. Germline V lookup: CDR1 MRHNA, CDR2 SNTAGT. The time point denotes: newly diagnosed, previously untreated cHL patient sample. By magnetic negative selection, CD8+ T cells were isolated from the thawed PBMCs. Comparators were PBMCs taken from newly diagnosed, untreated classical Hodgkin lymphoma. Data came from immunoSEQ multiplex PCR; TCRdb stores just in-frame clones and leaves some out. The sample shows some 4,300 clones, approximately 77% of them seen only once. The sample comes from a study of PD-1 blockade in classical Hodgkin lymphoma. General study findings and limits: Newly diagnosed patients reportedly trailed healthy donors in baseline TCR diversity.

The source of this sequence is a human donor with classical Hodgkin lymphoma. The chain employs TRBV6-4 and TRBJ2-5, with D tentatively TRBD1 (6 bases). The sequenced material came from CD8+ T cells from blood. The CDR3 DNA is TGTGCCAGCAGTGAAAAGCGCTCAGGGGTTCAAGAGACCCAGTACTTC. Protein: CASSEKRSGVQETQYF.